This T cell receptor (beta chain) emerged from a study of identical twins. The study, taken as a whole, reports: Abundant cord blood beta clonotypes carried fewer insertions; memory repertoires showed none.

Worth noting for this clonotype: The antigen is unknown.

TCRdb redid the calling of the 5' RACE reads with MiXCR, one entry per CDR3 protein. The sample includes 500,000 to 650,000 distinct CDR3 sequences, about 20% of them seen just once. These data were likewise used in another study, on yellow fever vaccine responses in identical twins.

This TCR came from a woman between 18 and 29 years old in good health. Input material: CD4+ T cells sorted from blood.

CDR3 protein: CASSYGTPTSGAYEQYF. The CDR3 nucleotides are TGTGCCAGCAGTTACGGGACCCCGACTAGCGGGGCCTACGAGCAGTACTTC. The chain recombines TRBV6-5 with TRBJ2-7; 11 nucleotides agree with TRBD2. V shed 2 bases and J 2 bases; nucleotides not matched to a gene: 8. The germline gives CDR1 MNHEY, CDR2 SVGAGI. The CDR3 is made up of 17 amino acids.